These 15 T cell receptor beta chains share one sample of origin, sequenced in a study of cytotoxic CD8 clonotypes in ibrutinib-treated CLL. Clones were sequenced by immunoSEQ multiplex PCR, and TCRdb holds only the in-frame ones, with some missing. The sample has around 250,000 clones; 60% to 75% are singletons. The sample in question was PBMCs, obtained after 24 months of ibrutinib treatment. These TCRs come from a human donor with chronic lymphocytic leukemia.

This chain connects TRBV28 to TRBJ2-1, with D unresolved. The CDR3 totals 13 residues. V was trimmed by 3 bases and J by 5 bases, leaving 8 bases between them. Germline CDR1 is MDHEN and CDR2 is SYDVKM. CDR3 nucleotide sequence: TGTGCCAGCAGTTTGTCAGTGGACAATGAGCAGTTCTTC. Amino acids: CASSLSVDNEQFF. Combining the CDR3 with reference TRBV28 and TRBJ2-1 gives the whole variable domain DVKVTQSSRYLVKRTGEKVFLECVQDMDHENMFWYRQDPGLGLRLIYFSYDVKMKEKGDIPEGYSVSREKKERFSLILESASTNQTSMYLCASSLSVDNEQFFGPGTRLTVL.

This clone was observed a handful of times. The chain couples TRBV30 to TRBJ2-7, with D perhaps TRBD1 (6 bases). The CDR3 is made up of 14 amino acids. Germline lookup yields CDR1 GTSNPN and CDR2 SVGIG (reference sequence). Trimming shortened V by 4 bases and J by 7 bases, and 20 bases separated the two germline ends. The CDR3 spells CAWTVGQGLREQYF. The CDR3, as DNA: TGTGCCTGGACCGTGGGACAAGGGCTTCGTGAGCAGTACTTC. The full variable domain, its missing parts supplied by reference TRBV30 and TRBJ2-7, is SQTIHQWPATLVQPVGSPLSLECTVEGTSNPNLYWYRQAAGRGLQLLFYSVGIGQISSEVPQNLSASRPQDRQFILSSKKLLLSDSGFYLCAWTVGQGLREQYFGPGTRLTVT.

The V call is TRBV30, the J call TRBJ1-5; maybe TRBD1 (5 bases). There are 12 residues in the CDR3. Germline CDR1 is GTSNPN and CDR2 is SVGIG (reference sequence). The V end was cut by 5 bases, the J end by 6 bases, with 11 bases between. The CDR3 here is CAWGPGGQPQHF. The DNA of the CDR3 is TGTGCCTGGGGCCCGGGGGGTCAGCCCCAGCATTTT.

The CDR3 protein is CASSLEVFNNEQFF. In nucleotides, the CDR3 is TGTGCCAGCAGCTTAGAAGTATTTAACAATGAGCAGTTCTTC. The V call is TRBV7-6, the J call TRBJ2-1; D is unresolved. The length of the CDR3 is 14 residues. Trimming stripped 1 base from V and 5 bases from J, with 9 bases between. Per the germline V gene, CDR1 is SGHVS and CDR2 is FNYEAQ. The complete variable domain, with remaining parts taken from reference TRBV7-6 and TRBJ2-1, reads GAGVSQSPRYKVTKRGQDVALRCDPISGHVSLYWYRQALGQGPEFLTYFNYEAQQDKSGLPNDRFSAERPEGSISTLTIQRTEQRDSAMYRCASSLEVFNNEQFFGPGTRLTVL.

The V call is TRBV7-3, the J call TRBJ2-7; D gene uncertain. This CDR3 has 13 residues. The germline V gene encodes CDR1 SGHTA and CDR2 FQGTGA. Trimming stripped 4 bases from V and 7 bases from J, with 14 bases between. The CDR3 region has the DNA TGTGCCAGCAGCTCCCGACCTTTTGGAGAGCAGTACTTC. Residues: CASSSRPFGEQYF.

This clone was observed a single time. The CDR3 reads CASSLVAGGKDIQYF. The CDR3 DNA reads TGCGCCAGCAGCTTGGTAGCGGGGGGGAAGGACATTCAGTACTTC. The chain has TRBV5-1 and TRBJ2-4; 11 nucleotides match TRBD2. V shed 0 bases and J 8 bases; nucleotides not matched to a gene: 4. This CDR3 is 15 amino acids long. Germline CDR1 SGHRS, CDR2 YFSETQ. Looking up the rest from reference TRBV5-1 and TRBJ2-4 gives the full variable domain: KAGVTQTPRYLIKTRGQQVTLSCSPISGHRSVSWYQQTPGQGLQFLFEYFSETQRNKGNFPGRFSGRQFSNSRSEMNVSTLELGDSALYLCASSLVAGGKDIQYFGAGTRLSVL.

The genes are TRBV15 and TRBJ2-2; 9 positions match TRBD1. The CDR3 sequence is 14 residues long. Unmatched junction bases numbered 0, after V lost 3 bases and J lost 4 bases. Germline-derived CDR1 and CDR2 are LNHNV and YYDKDF (reference sequence). The CDR3 protein is CATSRDRGTGELFF. DNA of the CDR3: TGTGCCACCAGCAGGGACAGGGGCACCGGGGAGCTGTTTTTT.

This clone was seen a handful of times. The chain joins TRBV27 to TRBJ2-2, with unresolved D. Deletions cut 2 bases from V and 7 bases from J, with 5 bases between. CDR1 is MNHEY, CDR2 SMNVEV, per germline (reference sequence). The CDR3 contains 12 residues. The CDR3 DNA is TGTGCCAGCAGTTTACCCAACGGGGAGCTGTTTTTT. This codes for CASSLPNGELFF.

J is TRBJ2-2 and V is TRBV7-9; 10 positions match TRBD2. Per the germline V gene, CDR1 is SEHNR and CDR2 is FQNEAQ (reference sequence). With V trimmed by 5 bases and J by 6 bases, 12 bases remained unmatched. The CDR3 consists of 17 residues. The CDR3 bases are TGTGCCAGCAGCCAAGTATCTAGCGGGAGAAGGTCCGGGGAGCTGTTTTTT. Encoded protein: CASSQVSSGRRSGELFF.

This chain uses TRBV7-9 with TRBJ1-1; D possibly corresponds to TRBD1 (6 bases). There are 14 residues in the CDR3. Germline-derived CDR1 and CDR2 are SEHNR and FQNEAQ (reference sequence). V was pared by 2 bases and J by 4 bases, with 11 bases between. In DNA, the CDR3 is TGTGCCAGCAGCTTATACAGGGCCGGCACTGAAGCTTTCTTT. Encoded protein: CASSLYRAGTEAFF.

This clone showed up just a few times. The chain employs TRBV11-1 and TRBJ1-2; D is undetermined. The CDR3 contains 14 residues. V was clipped by 3 bases and J by 4 bases, with 12 bases between them. Germline CDR1 reads SGHAT; CDR2 reads FQDESV (reference sequence). The CDR3 DNA sequence: TGTGCCAGCAGCTTGAAGATAGGTCCCTATGGCTACACCTTC. Encoded protein: CASSLKIGPYGYTF.

The sample holds one count of this clone. This chain joins TRBV7-3 and TRBJ2-5; no clear D gene. The V and J ends lost 5 bases and 5 bases respectively, with 18 bases between them. Germline values: CDR1 SGHTA, CDR2 FQGTGA. This CDR3 has 15 residues. CDR3: CASSQVGDPRETQYF. CDR3 coding DNA: TGTGCCAGCAGCCAAGTGGGTGACCCTCGGGAGACCCAGTACTTC.

The rearrangement uses TRBV10-1 and TRBJ2-4, with 11 bases that match TRBD2. This CDR3 contains 17 residues. Trimming cost V 7 bases and J 0 bases; bases outside gene matches: 8. Per germline, CDR1 WNHNN and CDR2 SYGVQD (reference sequence). The CDR3, as DNA: TGCGCCAGCAATACTAGCGGGGGAGGACTAGCCAAAAACATTCAGTACTTC. Amino acids: CASNTSGGGLAKNIQYF.

This chain connects TRBV27 to TRBJ1-1, with D perhaps TRBD1 (6 bases). Germline loops: CDR1 MNHEY, CDR2 SMNVEV (reference sequence). Trimming stripped 5 bases from V and 1 base from J, with 8 bases between. This CDR3 has 13 residues. The CDR3 protein is CASSEGENTEAFF. CDR3 in DNA: TGTGCCAGCAGTGAGGGGGAGAACACTGAAGCTTTCTTT.

The chain joins TRBV11-3 to TRBJ2-2; TRBD2 might be the D (5 bases). This CDR3 has 16 residues. Trimming stripped 5 bases from V and 5 bases from J, with 18 bases between. Germline V gene data show CDR1 as SGHNT and CDR2 as YENEEA. CDR3 DNA sequence: TGTGCCAGCAGCCCCTACTCGCGTAAGCGGACCGGGGAGCTGTTTTTT. It is translated as CASSPYSRKRTGELFF.